This TCR beta chain derives from a study of breast tumors, draining lymph nodes, adjacent tissues. General study results and limits: Findings are consistent with lymph node origin and intratumoral expansion of most tumor T cells.

TCRdb reanalysed the multiplex PCR reads using MiXCR and keeps one entry per CDR3 protein. This table has over 150,000 distinct CDR3 sequences, roughly 30% appearing once. This clonotype has a count of ten or more. Its matching antigen is unknown. The CDR3 totals 15 residues. Trimming pared 3 bases from V and 6 bases from J, leaving 18 bases between. Germline V gives CDR1 DFQATT, CDR2 SNEGSKA (reference sequence). Samples came from axillary lymph nodes draining the breast cancer. The rearrangement uses TRBV20-1 and TRBJ1-5; D not certain. The sample taken for sequencing was axillary lymph node tissue. The clonotype was recovered from a female donor with breast cancer. Some clones in this sample may be carry-over from other donors' samples. The DNA for the CDR3 is TGCAGTGCTAGGCCGGGCCAGCATGTTGGTCAGCCCCAGCATTTT. Residues: CSARPGQHVGQPQHF.